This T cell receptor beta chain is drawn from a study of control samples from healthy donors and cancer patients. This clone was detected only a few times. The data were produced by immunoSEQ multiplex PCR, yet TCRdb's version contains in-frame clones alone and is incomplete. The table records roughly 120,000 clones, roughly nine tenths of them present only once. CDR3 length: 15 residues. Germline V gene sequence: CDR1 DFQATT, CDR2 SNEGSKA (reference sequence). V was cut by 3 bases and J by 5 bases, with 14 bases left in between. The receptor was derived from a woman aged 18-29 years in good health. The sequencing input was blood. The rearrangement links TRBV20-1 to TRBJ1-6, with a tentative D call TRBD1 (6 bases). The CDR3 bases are TGCAGTGCTAGTCCACAGGGAGGGGATAATTCACCCCTCCACTTT. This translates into CSASPQGGDNSPLHF.